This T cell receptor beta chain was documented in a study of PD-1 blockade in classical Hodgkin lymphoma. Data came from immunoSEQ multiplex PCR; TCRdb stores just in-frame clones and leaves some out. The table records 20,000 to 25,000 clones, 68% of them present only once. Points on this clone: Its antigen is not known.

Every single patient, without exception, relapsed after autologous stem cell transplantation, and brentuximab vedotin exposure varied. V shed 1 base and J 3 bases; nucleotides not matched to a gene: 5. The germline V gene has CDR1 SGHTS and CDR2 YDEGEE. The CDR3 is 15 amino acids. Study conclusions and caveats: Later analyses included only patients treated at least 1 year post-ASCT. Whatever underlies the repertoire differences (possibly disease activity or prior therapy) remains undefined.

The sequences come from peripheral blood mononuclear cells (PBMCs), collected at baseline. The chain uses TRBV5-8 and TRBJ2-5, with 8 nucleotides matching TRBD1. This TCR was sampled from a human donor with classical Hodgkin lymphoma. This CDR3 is CASSLTWTGKETQYF. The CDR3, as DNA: TGTGCCAGCAGCTTGACGTGGACAGGGAAAGAGACCCAGTACTTC.